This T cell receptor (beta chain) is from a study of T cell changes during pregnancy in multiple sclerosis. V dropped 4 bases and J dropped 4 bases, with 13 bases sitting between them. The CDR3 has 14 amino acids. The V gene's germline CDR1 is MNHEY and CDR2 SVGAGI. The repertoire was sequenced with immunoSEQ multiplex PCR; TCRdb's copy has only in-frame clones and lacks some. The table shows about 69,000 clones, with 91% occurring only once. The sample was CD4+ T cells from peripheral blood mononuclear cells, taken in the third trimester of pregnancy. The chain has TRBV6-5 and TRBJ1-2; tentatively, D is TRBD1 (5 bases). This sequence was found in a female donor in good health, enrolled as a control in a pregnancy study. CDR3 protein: CASSSRAGVYGYTF. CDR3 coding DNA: TGTGCCAGCAGTTCCCGGGCGGGGGTCTATGGCTACACCTTC.